What follows are 28 T cell receptor beta chains derived from one specimen sequenced in a study of OX40 agonist ivuxolimab in advanced cancers. Sequenced by immunoSEQ multiplex PCR; TCRdb stores in-frame clones only, minus some. The sample gives tens of thousands of clones, approximately 91% of which show up once; 10% to 15% is in the top ten. Material: CD4+ or CD8+ T cells sorted from blood, obtained in a trial of the OX40 agonist ivuxolimab. The source of these receptors is an adult with an advanced solid tumor such as melanoma, head and neck, liver or kidney cancer.

V usage is TRBV7-9 and J usage is TRBJ2-6; no clear D gene. CDR3 length: 15 amino acids. Germline V CDR1 and CDR2: SEHNR, FQNEAQ (reference sequence). V lost 5 bases and J 1 base, leaving 9 bases between the germline ends. CDR3 protein: CASSLLSSGANVLTF. The CDR3 nucleotides read TGTGCCAGCAGCCTACTCAGTTCTGGGGCCAACGTCCTGACTTTC.

The rearrangement links TRBV7-2 to TRBJ2-6; 7 bases align to TRBD1. V lost 1 base to trimming and J lost 0 bases; unmatched junction nucleotides: 9. The CDR3 loop spans 19 amino acids. Germline CDR1 SGHTA, CDR2 FQGNSA. The CDR3 loop reads CASSLGTGLKHSGANVLTF. The CDR3 DNA follows: TGTGCCAGCAGCTTAGGGACAGGCTTGAAGCACTCTGGGGCCAACGTCCTGACTTTC.

V and J are TRBV2 and TRBJ1-3; possibly TRBD1 for D (6 bases). The CDR3 consists of 15 residues. Germline loops: CDR1 SNHLY, CDR2 FYNNEI. Trimming removed 2 bases from V and 3 bases from J, with 11 bases in between. CDR3 in amino acids: CASSETGGLGNTIYF. CDR3 nucleotide sequence: TGTGCCAGCAGTGAAACGGGGGGCCTTGGAAACACCATATATTTT.

This clone has only one observation. The chain is built from TRBV7-2 and TRBJ1-1; 7 nucleotides line up with TRBD1. This CDR3 region has 14 residues. CDR1 and CDR2 (germline): SGHTA, FQGNSA. V gave up 6 bases and J gave up 8 bases; unmatched junction bases: 12. CDR3 amino acids: CASRRTGWGGEAFF. The CDR3 region has the DNA TGTGCCAGCAGGCGGACAGGTTGGGGTGGGGAAGCTTTCTTT.

Only one count was recorded for this clone. The chain combines TRBV28 with TRBJ2-7; 10 bases match TRBD1. The CDR3 consists of 15 residues. The V segment lost 6 bases and the J segment 7 bases; nucleotides outside the gene matches: 12. Germline CDR1 is MDHEN and CDR2 is SYDVKM. CDR3 coding DNA: TGTGCCAGCAGCCCCTCCGACAGGGGGCGTTGGGAGCAGTACTTC. Translated: CASSPSDRGRWEQYF.

The V call is TRBV4-1, the J call TRBJ2-7; D remains ambiguous. This CDR3 region has 13 residues. V lost 0 bases to trimming and J lost 3 bases, with 6 bases between them. From germline, CDR1 is MGHRA and CDR2 YSYEKL. The CDR3 region has the DNA TGCGCCAGCAGCCAAGATCGTGACTACGAGCAGTACTTC. It yields the protein CASSQDRDYEQYF.

CDR3 sequence (DNA): TGTGCCAGCAGTAAACAAGGAGCGGGGGGGACCACAGATACGCAGTATTTT. It translates to CASSKQGAGGTTDTQYF. The chain links TRBV2 to TRBJ2-3, with 10 bases matching TRBD2. The length of the CDR3 is 17 residues. The germline gives CDR1 SNHLY, CDR2 FYNNEI. Unmatched junction bases numbered 10, after V lost 5 bases and J lost 2 bases.

This chain connects TRBV6-5 to TRBJ2-5; 14 positions match TRBD2. The CDR3 covers 14 residues. V shed 4 bases and J 9 bases; nucleotides not matched to a gene: 4. The V gene's germline CDR1 is MNHEY and CDR2 SVGAGI. In DNA form, the CDR3 reads TGTGCCAGCAGTTGGGGACTAGCGGGAGTGTCCCAGTACTTC. Translating gives CASSWGLAGVSQYF.

The gene calls are TRBV9 and TRBJ2-1; weak D call: TRBD1 (8 bases). V was pared by 4 bases and J by 1 base, with 15 bases between. Looked up from germline, CDR1 is SGDLS and CDR2 is YYNGEE. This CDR3 contains 16 residues. CDR3 sequence (DNA): TGTGCCAGCAGCACAGGGGGGGGTAGGTCCTACAATGAGCAGTTCTTC. The encoded protein is CASSTGGGRSYNEQFF. The full variable domain, completed using reference TRBV9 and TRBJ2-1, is DSGVTQTPKHLITATGQRVTLRCSPRSGDLSVYWYQQSLDQGLQFLIQYYNGEERAKGNILERFSAQQFPDLHSELNLSSLELGDSALYFCASSTGGGRSYNEQFFGPGTRLTVL.

CDR3 nucleotides: TGTGCCAGCAGTCCCCCCGGAGCAGATACGCAGTATTTT. This codes for CASSPPGADTQYF. The chain links TRBV28 to TRBJ2-3, with no clear D. This CDR3 comprises 13 residues. Germline V lookup: CDR1 MDHEN, CDR2 SYDVKM. V was shortened by 5 bases and J by 4 bases, with 10 bases between the two germline ends.

V is TRBV7-3 and J is TRBJ2-7, with 9 positions matching TRBD1. The CDR3 runs 15 residues. Germline CDR1 is SGHTA and CDR2 is FQGTGA. The J segment lost 0 bases and the V segment lost 2 bases, leaving 2 bases of the junction unmatched. Here the CDR3 reads CASSLGQGISYEQYF. In DNA form, the CDR3 reads TGTGCCAGCAGCTTAGGACAGGGGATCTCCTACGAGCAGTACTTC.

V usage is TRBV5-4 and J usage is TRBJ1-4, with D possibly TRBD1 on 5 matching bases. This CDR3 region has 17 residues. V shed 0 bases and J shed 1 base, with 13 bases lying between them. Germline CDR1 reads SGHNT; CDR2 reads YYREEE (reference sequence). CDR3 loop: CASSLAEVGGTNEKLFF. CDR3 nucleotides: TGTGCCAGCAGCTTGGCCGAGGTGGGGGGAACTAATGAAAAACTGTTTTTT.

V usage is TRBV11-3 and J usage is TRBJ1-1; a possible D gene is TRBD1 (5 bases). CDR1 and CDR2 from the germline V gene are SGHNT and YENEEA. Trimming took 5 bases from V and 1 from J, leaving 8 bases between them. This CDR3 comprises 13 residues. The CDR3 DNA reads as TGTGCCAGCAGCCCTAGGGGGAACACTGAAGCTTTCTTT. Translating it yields CASSPRGNTEAFF.

The rearrangement uses TRBV2 and TRBJ2-7; D is unresolved. The CDR3 covers 12 residues. Germline V CDR1 and CDR2: SNHLY, FYNNEI. V lost 5 bases to trimming and J lost 3 bases, with 8 bases between them. The chain's CDR3 is CASSFSNYEQYF. CDR3 nucleotides: TGTGCCAGCAGTTTCTCGAACTACGAGCAGTACTTC.

V gene TRBV4-1 combines with J gene TRBJ2-5; TRBD1 matches at 9 bases. The germline V gene encodes CDR1 MGHRA and CDR2 YSYEKL. The length of the CDR3 is 17 residues. V lost 0 bases and J lost 5; bases outside the gene matches: 10. For the CDR3, the DNA is TGCGCCAGCAGCCAAGATATGACCGGGACAGGGAGGGAGACCCAGTACTTC. Its translation: CASSQDMTGTGRETQYF.

This chain uses TRBV29-1 with TRBJ1-2; D gene unclear. The CDR3 is 12 amino acids. Per germline, CDR1 SQVTM and CDR2 ANQGSEA. V was clipped by 2 bases and J by 5 bases, with 9 bases between them. Written as DNA, the CDR3 is TGCAGCGTTGAATGGCGATTGTATGGCTACACCTTC. This sequence encodes CSVEWRLYGYTF.

Notes on this clone: The junction and the germline gene differ at one end; a read error may be behind it. The gene calls are TRBV25-1 and TRBJ1-2; 7 bases match TRBD1. Germline assignment: CDR1 MGHDK and CDR2 SYGVNS. There are 15 residues in the CDR3. CDR3 amino acids: CASSEWDSRHYSYTF. CDR3 nucleotide sequence: TGTGCCAGCAGTGAATGGGACAGTAGGCACTATAGCTACACCTTC.

The gene calls are TRBV5-8 and TRBJ1-5; TRBD1 is a possible D gene (5 bases). Germline V gene sequence: CDR1 SGHTS, CDR2 YDEGEE. The CDR3 loop spans 15 amino acids. The V end lost 0 bases, the J end lost 7 bases, and 14 bases lay between the germline ends. The CDR3 DNA follows: TGTGCCAGCAGCTTGGTGCTGGGGGGTCGGCAGCCCCAGCATTTT. As protein: CASSLVLGGRQPQHF.

The chain is built from TRBV28 and TRBJ2-3; no clear D gene. V lost 4 bases, J lost 0 bases, and 11 bases lay in between. Germline lookup yields CDR1 MDHEN and CDR2 SYDVKM. CDR3 length: 15 amino acids. The CDR3 here is CASSSPRTSTDTQYF. CDR3 in DNA: TGTGCCAGCAGTTCTCCTAGGACCAGCACAGATACGCAGTATTTT.

V and J are TRBV19 and TRBJ2-7, with D perhaps TRBD2 (6 bases). The CDR3 sequence is 13 residues long. The germline CDR1 and CDR2 sequences are LNHDA and SQIVND (reference sequence). V shed 8 bases and J shed 3 bases, with 14 bases lying between them. CDR3 coding DNA: TGTGCCAGTGCCCCGGGACTGTACTACGAGCAGTACTTC. Amino acids: CASAPGLYYEQYF.

This chain uses TRBV5-1 with TRBJ2-1; 9 nucleotides align to TRBD2. Germline V lookup: CDR1 SGHRS, CDR2 YFSETQ. This CDR3 region has 15 residues. Losses at the gene ends were 5 bases for V and 7 bases for J; bases not matched to a gene: 10. The CDR3 nucleotides are TGCGCCAGCAGTCTGATAGCGGGAGTGGGAAATGAGCAGTTCTTC. Translated: CASSLIAGVGNEQFF.

The J gene is TRBJ2-2, the V gene TRBV11-3; D not certain. CDR3 length equals 13 residues. V was cut by 5 bases and J by 3 bases, with 7 bases left in between. Germline assignment: CDR1 SGHNT and CDR2 YENEEA. The CDR3, as DNA: TGTGCCAGCAGCCGACTTGACACCGGGGAGCTGTTTTTT. Its protein product is CASSRLDTGELFF.

This chain links TRBV15 with TRBJ2-7; 12 nucleotides line up with TRBD2. Losses at the gene ends were 5 bases for V and 0 bases for J; bases not matched to a gene: 2. This CDR3 has 15 residues. In germline, CDR1 is LNHNV, CDR2 YYDKDF (reference sequence). The CDR3 is CATSLGLAGSYEQYF. The CDR3 DNA reads TGTGCCACCAGCTTGGGACTAGCGGGCTCCTACGAGCAGTACTTC. Supplemented by reference TRBV15 and TRBJ2-7, the full variable domain reads DAMVIQNPRYQVTQFGKPVTLSCSQTLNHNVMYWYQQKSSQAPKLLFHYYDKDFNNEADTPDNFQSRRPNTSFCFLDIRSPGLGDTAMYLCATSLGLAGSYEQYFGPGTRLTVT.

This clone was counted only a few times. V is TRBV11-2 and J is TRBJ1-5, with D unclear. CDR3 length: 13 residues. The V gene's germline CDR1 is SGHAT and CDR2 FQNNGV. Between the trimmed V and J ends, which lost 0 bases and 7 bases, there was a span of 7 bases. CDR3 DNA sequence: TGTGCCAGCAGCTTAGATCCATTGCAGCCCCAGCATTTT. Its protein is CASSLDPLQPQHF. The full variable domain, with the rest looked up from reference TRBV11-2 and TRBJ1-5, is EAGVAQSPRYKIIEKRQSVAFWCNPISGHATLYWYQQILGQGPKLLIQFQNNGVVDDSQLPKDRFSAERLKGVDSTLKIQPAKLEDSAVYLCASSLDPLQPQHFGDGTRLSIL.

The chain recombines TRBV28 with TRBJ2-7; 9 bases align to TRBD1. This CDR3 has 16 residues. Germline V gene data show CDR1 as MDHEN and CDR2 as SYDVKM. The ends lost 5 bases at V and 7 bases at J; junction bases unmatched: 15. The CDR3 here is CASSPFTGTGPEEQYF. In DNA, the CDR3 is TGTGCCAGCAGTCCCTTTACCGGGACAGGGCCGGAAGAGCAGTACTTC.

The chain carries TRBV7-2 and TRBJ1-5; D not resolved. Deletions cut 2 bases from V and 3 bases from J, with 11 bases between. CDR1 SGHTA and CDR2 FQGNSA come from the germline V gene. This CDR3 has 15 amino acids. Here the CDR3 DNA reads TGTGCCAGCAGCTTACGCTGGGAATCCAATCAGCCCCAGCATTTT. It codes for CASSLRWESNQPQHF.

This sequence joins TRBV27 and TRBJ2-7; 7 bases are a match to TRBD1. The CDR3 is 14 residues long. Germline values: CDR1 MNHEY, CDR2 SMNVEV (reference sequence). V lost 6 bases and J lost 2; bases outside the gene matches: 7. CDR3 sequence: CASRLQGLTYEQYF. In DNA, the CDR3 is TGTGCCAGCAGATTACAGGGGTTGACCTACGAGCAGTACTTC.

Here the CDR3 DNA reads TGTGCCAGTAGCCTGGCAGGGCGGGGCAATCAGCCCCAGCATTTT. Residues: CASSLAGRGNQPQHF. V is TRBV19 and J is TRBJ1-5, with a tentative D call TRBD1 (5 bases). The CDR3 is 15 residues long. Germline CDR1 LNHDA, CDR2 SQIVND (reference sequence). Deletions cut 6 bases from V and 2 bases from J, with 14 bases between. Combining the CDR3 with reference TRBV19 and TRBJ1-5 gives the whole variable domain DGGITQSPKYLFRKEGQNVTLSCEQNLNHDAMYWYRQDPGQGLRLIYYSQIVNDFQKGDIAEGYSVSREKKESFPLTVTSAQKNPTAFYLCASSLAGRGNQPQHFGDGTRLSIL.